This T cell receptor beta chain appears in the sequencing data of a study of CD8+CD57+ T cells in acquired aplastic anemia. Genomic DNA acted as the template from which TCR beta VDJ combination and CDR3 sequence profiling were carried out. TCRdb fed the reads into MiXCR, producing one record per CDR3 protein. In the table there are fewer than 250,000 distinct CDR3 sequences, around 46% of which are singletons. The CDR3 runs to 18 residues. V lost 3 bases to trimming and J lost 2 bases; unmatched junction nucleotides: 9. The germline gives CDR1 LNHNV, CDR2 YYDKDF (reference sequence). A single count supports this clonotype. The patients chosen for sequencing had shown expansion of CD8+CD57+ cells (detected by flow cytometry).

Specimen: sorted CD4+, CD8+, or CD8+CD57+ T cells (not recorded which) from PBMCs. The chain employs TRBV15 and TRBJ2-6, with TRBD2 matching 8 bases. The TCR sequence derives from a human donor with aplastic anemia. CDR3 protein: CATSSQGTSQAGANVLTF. CDR3 in DNA: TGTGCCACCAGCAGCCAAGGGACTAGTCAAGCTGGGGCCAACGTCCTGACTTTC. The full variable domain, in which reference TRBV15 and TRBJ2-6 provide the parts outside the CDR3, is DAMVIQNPRYQVTQFGKPVTLSCSQTLNHNVMYWYQQKSSQAPKLLFHYYDKDFNNEADTPDNFQSRRPNTSFCFLDIRSPGLGDTAMYLCATSSQGTSQAGANVLTFGAGSRLTVL.